This T cell receptor (beta chain) was recovered during a study of blood T cell repertoires in COVID-19. The table came from immunoSEQ multiplex PCR; TCRdb's copy has only in-frame clones and leaves some out. The sample has 250,000 or so clones; around 85% are singletons. Trimming removed 8 bases from V and 8 bases from J, with 16 bases in between. CDR1 is LNHNV and CDR2 is YYDKDF in the germline V gene (reference sequence). The CDR3 loop spans 13 amino acids. The sample comprised peripheral blood. The V gene is TRBV15, the J gene TRBJ2-1; no clear D gene. The TCR originated in a man in his sixties with acute or convalescent COVID-19. The CDR3 region has the DNA TGTGCCACCTCAGCGCCTCACCGTGATGAGCAGTTCTTC. It encodes CATSAPHRDEQFF.